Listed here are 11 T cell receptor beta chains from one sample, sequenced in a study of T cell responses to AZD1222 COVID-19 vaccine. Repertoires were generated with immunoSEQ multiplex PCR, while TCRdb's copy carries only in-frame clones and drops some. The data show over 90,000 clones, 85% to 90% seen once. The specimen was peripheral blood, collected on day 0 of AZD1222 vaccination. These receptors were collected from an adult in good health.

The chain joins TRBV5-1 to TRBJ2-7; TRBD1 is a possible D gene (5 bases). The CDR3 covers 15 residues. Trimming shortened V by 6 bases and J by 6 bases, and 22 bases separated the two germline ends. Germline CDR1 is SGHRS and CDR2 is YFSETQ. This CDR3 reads CASTLGDSTRREQYF. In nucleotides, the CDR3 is TGCGCCAGCACCTTAGGCGACAGCACTCGTCGCGAGCAGTACTTC.

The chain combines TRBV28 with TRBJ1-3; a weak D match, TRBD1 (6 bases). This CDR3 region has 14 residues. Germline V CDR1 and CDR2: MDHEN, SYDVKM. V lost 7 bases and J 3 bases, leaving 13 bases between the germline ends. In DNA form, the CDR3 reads TGTGCCAGCATCGAGGGGGGGATTGGAAACACCATATATTTT. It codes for CASIEGGIGNTIYF.

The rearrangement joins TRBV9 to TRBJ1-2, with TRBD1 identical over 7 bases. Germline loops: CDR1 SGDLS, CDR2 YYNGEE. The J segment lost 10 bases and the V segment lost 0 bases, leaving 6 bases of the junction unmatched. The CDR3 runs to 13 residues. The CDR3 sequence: CASSVGTGVAYTF. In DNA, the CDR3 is TGTGCCAGCAGCGTAGGAACAGGGGTAGCCTACACCTTC.

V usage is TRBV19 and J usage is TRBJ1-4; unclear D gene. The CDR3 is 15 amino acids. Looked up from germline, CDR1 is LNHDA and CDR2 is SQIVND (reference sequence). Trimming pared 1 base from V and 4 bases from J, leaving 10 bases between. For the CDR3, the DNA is TGTGCCAGTAGTATAGGTTGGAGGCGTAATGAAAAACTGTTTTTT. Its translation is CASSIGWRRNEKLFF.

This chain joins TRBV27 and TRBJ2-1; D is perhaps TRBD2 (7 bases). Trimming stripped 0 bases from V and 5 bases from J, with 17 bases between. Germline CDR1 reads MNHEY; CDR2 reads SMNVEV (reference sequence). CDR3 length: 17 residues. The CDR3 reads CASSLSGARGAHNEQFF. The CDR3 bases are TGTGCCAGCAGTTTATCGGGCGCCCGGGGGGCCCACAATGAGCAGTTCTTC.

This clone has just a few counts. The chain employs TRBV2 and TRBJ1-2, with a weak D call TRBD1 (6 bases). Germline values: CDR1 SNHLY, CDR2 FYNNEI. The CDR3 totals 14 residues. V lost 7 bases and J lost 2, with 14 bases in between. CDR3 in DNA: TGTGCCAGCAAACGGACAGAGGCAAACTATGGCTACACCTTC. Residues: CASKRTEANYGYTF.

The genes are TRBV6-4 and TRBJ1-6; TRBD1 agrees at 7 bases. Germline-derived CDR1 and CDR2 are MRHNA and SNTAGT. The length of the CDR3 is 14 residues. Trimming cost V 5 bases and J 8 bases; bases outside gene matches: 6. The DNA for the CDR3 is TGTGCCAGCAGTTCCCAGGGGGGTGATTCACCCCTCCACTTT. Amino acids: CASSSQGGDSPLHF.

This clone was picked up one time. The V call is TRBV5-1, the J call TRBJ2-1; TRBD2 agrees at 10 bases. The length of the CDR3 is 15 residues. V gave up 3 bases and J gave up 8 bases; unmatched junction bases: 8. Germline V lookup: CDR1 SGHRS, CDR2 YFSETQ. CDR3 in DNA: TGCGCCAGCAGCTCTAGCGGGGGCCCCCCCCATGAGCAGTTCTTC. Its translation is CASSSSGGPPHEQFF.

The CDR3 DNA reads TGTGCCAGCAGCTTAGGAGTCGGGGGTGCACAAGAGACCCAGTACTTC. It specifies CASSLGVGGAQETQYF. The chain links TRBV11-2 to TRBJ2-5; possible D gene TRBD2, 6 bases. CDR3 length equals 16 residues. Germline loops: CDR1 SGHAT, CDR2 FQNNGV. V lost 1 base and J lost 2, with 14 bases in between. Full variable domain (missing parts from reference TRBV11-2 and TRBJ2-5): EAGVAQSPRYKIIEKRQSVAFWCNPISGHATLYWYQQILGQGPKLLIQFQNNGVVDDSQLPKDRFSAERLKGVDSTLKIQPAKLEDSAVYLCASSLGVGGAQETQYFGPGTRLLVL.

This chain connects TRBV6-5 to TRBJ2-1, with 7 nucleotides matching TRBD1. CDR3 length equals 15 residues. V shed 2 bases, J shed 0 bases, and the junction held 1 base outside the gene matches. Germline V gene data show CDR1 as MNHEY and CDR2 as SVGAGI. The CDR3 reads CASSYGTASYNEQFF. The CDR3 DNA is TGTGCCAGCAGTTACGGGACAGCCTCCTACAATGAGCAGTTCTTC.

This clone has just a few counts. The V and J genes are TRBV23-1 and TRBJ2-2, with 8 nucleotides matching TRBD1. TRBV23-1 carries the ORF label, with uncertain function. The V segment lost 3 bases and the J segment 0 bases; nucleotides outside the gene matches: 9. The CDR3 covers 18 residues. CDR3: CASSHTGGSNSNTGELFF. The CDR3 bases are TGCGCCAGCAGTCACACAGGGGGGTCTAATTCGAACACCGGGGAGCTGTTTTTT.